The 4 T cell receptor beta chains given below trace back to one sample, sequenced in a study of blood T cells in healthy people across ages (dated by TCRdb to about 2015). Library preparation was by 5' RACE. Data came from an Illumina HiSeq 2500. A second PCR of roughly 7 to 11 cycles was run with a J-beta primer mix and a sample-barcoded 5' primer. The public sequencing data were trimmed at Q25 with fastp and processed into clonotypes with MiXCR by TCRdb, which kept only in-frame beta chains. Entries that share a CDR3 protein sequence are merged under the most common genes and DNA. Here the sample has fewer than 800,000 distinct CDR3 sequences; around half occur a single time. The ten top clones hold about a third of the sample. Sequencing was carried out using blood. Receptors were obtained from a woman aged 60-75 years in good health.

This clonotype has more than one count but fewer than ten. The CDR3 nucleotides are TGTGCCACCAGTGAACAGGGACTAGCCGGAGAGACCCAGTACTTC. It translates to CATSEQGLAGETQYF. This chain connects TRBV24-1 to TRBJ2-5, with 9 bases that match TRBD2. CDR1 is KGHDR and CDR2 is SFDVKD in the germline V gene. The CDR3 contains 15 residues. With 4 bases clipped from V and 4 bases from J, the junction kept 6 bases outside the gene matches.

With respect to this clonotype: A much larger clone differs from this one at a single base, so this may be a read error. The V and J genes are TRBV20-1 and TRBJ2-1; D not certain. Germline V gene data show CDR1 as DFQATT and CDR2 as SNEGSKA (reference sequence). This CDR3 has 11 amino acids. The V end lost 8 bases, the J end lost 8 bases, and 13 bases lay between the germline ends. The CDR3 sequence is CSPIFRDEQFF. CDR3 in DNA: TGCAGTCCTATCTTTAGGGATGAGCAGTTCTTC.

This clonotype was seen more than once but under ten times. CDR3 coding DNA: TGTGCCAGCAGCTTAGAGGTTGGACTATACAATGAGCAGTTCTTC. Its translation is CASSLEVGLYNEQFF. The chain has TRBV7-2 and TRBJ2-1, with a possible D match to TRBD2 (6 bases). Germline values: CDR1 SGHTA, CDR2 FQGNSA. Trimming took off 1 base at V and 4 bases at J, with 11 bases between the two ends. CDR3 length: 15 amino acids.

The rearrangement links TRBV28 to TRBJ2-5; D possibly corresponds to TRBD2 (6 bases). The CDR3 contains 13 residues. Trimming removed 7 bases at V and 7 bases at J, with 16 bases between. From germline, CDR1 is MDHEN and CDR2 SYDVKM. The CDR3 bases are TGTGCCAGCATGGAGGGCCCAGAAGGGACCCAGTACTTC. Protein sequence: CASMEGPEGTQYF.